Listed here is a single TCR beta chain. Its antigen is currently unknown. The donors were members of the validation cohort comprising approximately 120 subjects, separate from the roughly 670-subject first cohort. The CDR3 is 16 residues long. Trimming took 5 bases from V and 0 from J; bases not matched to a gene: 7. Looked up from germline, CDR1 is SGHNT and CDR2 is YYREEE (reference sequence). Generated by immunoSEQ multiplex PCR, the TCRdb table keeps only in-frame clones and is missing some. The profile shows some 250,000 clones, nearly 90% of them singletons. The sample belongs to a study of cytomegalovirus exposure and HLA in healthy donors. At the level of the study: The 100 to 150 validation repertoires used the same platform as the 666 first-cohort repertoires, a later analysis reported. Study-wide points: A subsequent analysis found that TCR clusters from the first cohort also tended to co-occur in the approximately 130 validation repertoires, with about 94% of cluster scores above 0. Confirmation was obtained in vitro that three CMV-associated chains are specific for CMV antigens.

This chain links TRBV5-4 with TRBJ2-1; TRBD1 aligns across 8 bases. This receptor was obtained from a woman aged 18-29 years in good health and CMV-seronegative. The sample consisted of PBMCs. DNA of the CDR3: TGTGCCAGCAGGGACGACAGGGGACACTCCTACAATGAGCAGTTCTTC. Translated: CASRDDRGHSYNEQFF.